The 3 T cell receptor beta chains presented below share a single source sample, sequenced in a study of cytomegalovirus exposure and HLA in healthy donors. This PCR relied on a set of 60 Vbeta primers and 13 Jbeta primers. Some clones are missing from TCRdb's copy, which holds only in-frame ones; the method was immunoSEQ multiplex PCR. Altogether around 240,000 clones are present, roughly 82% being singletons, with the ten largest covering 5% to 6%. Input material: PBMCs. These receptor sequences come from a woman in her thirties or forties in good health and CMV-seropositive.

This rearrangement joins TRBV19 to TRBJ2-5, with 7 bases that match TRBD1. CDR1 LNHDA and CDR2 SQIVND come from the germline V gene (reference sequence). V was pared by 6 bases and J by 4 bases, with 8 bases of the junction left unmatched. The CDR3 has 14 residues. Written as DNA, the CDR3 is TGTGCCAGTAGGCCTGTACAGGGGACAGAGACCCAGTACTTC. This translates into CASRPVQGTETQYF.

This clone was counted once. The chain carries TRBV4-3 and TRBJ1-2; 7 bases are a match to TRBD1. There are 15 residues in the CDR3. Looked up from germline, CDR1 is LGHNA and CDR2 is YSLEER. V shed 1 base, J shed 3 bases, and the junction held 5 bases outside the gene matches. The DNA of the CDR3 is TGCGCCAGCAGCCAAGTTTATGGACAGGACTATGGCTACACCTTC. Its protein product is CASSQVYGQDYGYTF.

The V gene is TRBV5-4, the J gene TRBJ2-1, with 11 bases aligning to TRBD2. The CDR3 length is 16 residues. The V segment lost 3 bases and the J segment 9 bases; nucleotides outside the gene matches: 11. The V gene's germline CDR1 is SGHNT and CDR2 YYREEE (reference sequence). The CDR3 spells CASSWGLSGGAVEQFF. Here the CDR3 DNA reads TGTGCCAGCAGCTGGGGGCTTAGCGGGGGGGCGGTTGAGCAGTTCTTC.